The 30 T cell receptor beta chains reported below all come from one sample, sequenced in a study of cytomegalovirus exposure and HLA in healthy donors. The PCR had 60 Vbeta and 13 Jbeta primers. This table comes from immunoSEQ multiplex PCR, and its TCRdb copy is limited to in-frame clones, with some not included. This table has approximately 130,000 clones, 65% to 85% appearing once. Sequencing was done on a sample of PBMCs. These receptors were obtained from a man between 50 and 59 years old in good health and CMV-seronegative.

The chain recombines TRBV28 with TRBJ1-2; 8 bases fit TRBD1. The CDR3 totals 15 residues. Germline loops: CDR1 MDHEN, CDR2 SYDVKM. J was trimmed by 5 bases and V by 3 bases; bases with no gene match: 8. This CDR3 is CASSFGGRGPYGYTF. CDR3 DNA sequence: TGTGCCAGCAGTTTTGGGGGCAGGGGGCCTTATGGCTACACCTTC.

The J gene is TRBJ1-5, the V gene TRBV28; 9 bases match TRBD1. The CDR3 totals 15 residues. V dropped 6 bases and J dropped 3; count of bases not matched to a gene: 6. Germline V lookup: CDR1 MDHEN, CDR2 SYDVKM. The CDR3 region is CASSRRDRVNQPQHF. CDR3 sequence (DNA): TGTGCCAGCAGCCGTCGGGACAGGGTCAATCAGCCCCAGCATTTT.

The chain employs TRBV9 and TRBJ2-5, with TRBD1 identical over 9 bases. The CDR3 consists of 14 residues. The V gene end was trimmed by 6 bases and the J gene end by 9 bases; junction bases not matched to a gene: 12. Germline CDR1 is SGDLS and CDR2 is YYNGEE. CDR3 residues: CASNLQGAWEAQYF. CDR3 nucleotide sequence: TGTGCCAGCAATTTACAGGGGGCGTGGGAGGCCCAGTACTTC.

The V call is TRBV5-4, the J call TRBJ2-5; D may be TRBD1 (6 bases). The CDR3 contains 15 residues. Germline V gene lookup returns CDR1 SGHNT and CDR2 YYREEE (reference sequence). The V and J ends lost 3 bases and 2 bases respectively, with 14 bases between them. This chain's CDR3 is CASSSSGQLQETQYF. CDR3 in DNA: TGTGCCAGCAGCTCCTCTGGACAGCTTCAAGAGACCCAGTACTTC.

The rearrangement joins TRBV10-3 to TRBJ2-3; 8 nucleotides align to TRBD1. The CDR3 is 16 residues long. Germline V gives CDR1 ENHRY, CDR2 SYGVKD. V was pared by 4 bases and J by 1 base, with 7 bases of the junction left unmatched. CDR3 sequence reads: CAISAPSGGGTDTQYF. Here the CDR3 DNA reads TGTGCCATCAGTGCCCCTTCAGGGGGCGGCACAGATACGCAGTATTTT.

This clone was seen only a few times. This sequence joins TRBV7-8 and TRBJ2-3; perhaps TRBD2 as D (6 bases). The CDR3 has 17 residues. V lost 5 bases and J 4 bases, leaving 22 bases between the germline ends. The germline CDR1 and CDR2 sequences are SGHVS and FQNEAQ. The CDR3, as DNA: TGTGCCAGCAGCCGCCTGAGGTTCGCGGGAAGTGCAGATACGCAGTATTTT. This gives the protein CASSRLRFAGSADTQYF.

The rearrangement uses TRBV2 and TRBJ2-7; 9 bases agree with TRBD2. CDR3 length: 15 residues. Germline CDR1 and CDR2: SNHLY and FYNNEI. Germline trimming cut 4 bases from V and 1 base from J; bases unmatched to any gene: 5. The CDR3 loop reads CASSVGSGRSYEQYF. The CDR3 DNA reads TGTGCCAGCAGTGTCGGTAGCGGGAGATCCTACGAGCAGTACTTC. The full variable domain, in which reference TRBV2 and TRBJ2-7 provide the parts outside the CDR3, is EPEVTQTPSHQVTQMGQEVILRCVPISNHLYFYWYRQILGQKVEFLVSFYNNEISEKSEIFDDQFSVERPDGSNFTLKIRSTKLEDSAMYFCASSVGSGRSYEQYFGPGTRLTVT.

This clone was counted between two and nine times. The chain combines TRBV9 with TRBJ2-2; TRBD2 matches at 10 bases. The germline CDR1 and CDR2 sequences are SGDLS and YYNGEE. After removal of 0 bases from V and 5 bases from J, the junction contained 1 base not matched to a gene. CDR3 length equals 15 residues. The CDR3 protein is CASSVETSGTGELFF. As DNA, the CDR3 is TGTGCCAGCAGCGTAGAGACTAGCGGGACCGGGGAGCTGTTTTTT. Combining the CDR3 with reference TRBV9 and TRBJ2-2 gives the whole variable domain DSGVTQTPKHLITATGQRVTLRCSPRSGDLSVYWYQQSLDQGLQFLIQYYNGEERAKGNILERFSAQQFPDLHSELNLSSLELGDSALYFCASSVETSGTGELFFGEGSRLTVL.

J is TRBJ2-3 and V is TRBV2; TRBD1 matches 7 bases. The J segment lost 3 bases and the V segment lost 1 base, leaving 4 bases of the junction unmatched. The germline gives CDR1 SNHLY, CDR2 FYNNEI. There are 15 residues in the CDR3. The CDR3 bases are TGTGCCAGCAGTGAAGGAGGGGGCGCGACAGATACGCAGTATTTT. Protein product: CASSEGGGATDTQYF. The full variable domain, with the rest looked up from reference TRBV2 and TRBJ2-3, is EPEVTQTPSHQVTQMGQEVILRCVPISNHLYFYWYRQILGQKVEFLVSFYNNEISEKSEIFDDQFSVERPDGSNFTLKIRSTKLEDSAMYFCASSEGGGATDTQYFGPGTRLTVL.

The chain recombines TRBV27 with TRBJ2-7, with 9 nucleotides matching TRBD2. The ends lost 6 bases at V and 5 bases at J; junction bases unmatched: 8. Germline CDR1 and CDR2: MNHEY and SMNVEV (reference sequence). The CDR3 loop spans 14 amino acids. CDR3 nucleotides: TGTGCCAGCAGACTTAGCGGGAGTTCGCACGAGCAGTACTTC. It yields the protein CASRLSGSSHEQYF.

The chain combines TRBV9 with TRBJ2-2; unclear D gene. V was clipped by 0 bases and J by 5 bases, with 14 bases between them. Germline lookup yields CDR1 SGDLS and CDR2 YYNGEE. CDR3 length: 16 residues. CDR3 in amino acids: CASSVASDPGTGELFF. The CDR3 coding sequence is TGTGCCAGCAGCGTAGCTTCAGATCCCGGGACCGGGGAGCTGTTTTTT.

The DNA for the CDR3 is TGTGCCAGCAGTCATACACCGACAGGGTTAAACTCTGGGGCCAACGTCCTGACTTTC. Its translation: CASSHTPTGLNSGANVLTF. V is TRBV28 and J is TRBJ2-6, with 7 bases that match TRBD1. The junction had 13 bases not matched to a gene; V was cut back by 5 bases and J by 0 bases. CDR1 is MDHEN and CDR2 is SYDVKM in the germline V gene. This CDR3 has 19 amino acids.

With respect to this clone: Other DNA sequences in this sample translate to the same CDR3. V and J are TRBV28 and TRBJ2-3, with 9 bases that match TRBD2. This CDR3 is built from 15 residues. CDR1 and CDR2 from the germline V gene are MDHEN and SYDVKM. Trimming removed 5 bases from V and 1 base from J; junction bases left unmatched: 4. In DNA, the CDR3 is TGTGCCAGCAGTGATAGCGGGAGAGGCACAGATACGCAGTATTTT. It yields the protein CASSDSGRGTDTQYF.

The CDR3 DNA reads as TGTGCCAGCTCACCTAGACAGTCTGAGGACTATGGCTACACCTTC. Its translation is CASSPRQSEDYGYTF. The chain employs TRBV18 and TRBJ1-2, with a tentative D call TRBD1 (5 bases). Germline loops: CDR1 KGHSH, CDR2 LQKENI. V was clipped by 3 bases and J by 3 bases, with 14 bases between them. The CDR3 runs 15 residues.

CDR3 residues: CASSSGQAAYTEAFF. CDR3 in DNA: TGCGCCAGCAGCTCGGGACAGGCGGCCTACACTGAAGCTTTCTTT. The gene calls are TRBV5-1 and TRBJ1-1, with 8 nucleotides matching TRBD1. The CDR3 spans 15 residues. The V gene's germline CDR1 is SGHRS and CDR2 YFSETQ. The junction had 7 bases not matched to a gene; V was cut back by 3 bases and J by 3 bases.

Concerning this clone itself: Since no conserved phenylalanine or tryptophan closes the CDR3, a read error is the likely cause. The limits of the CDR3 on the DNA are not certain, so only TCRdb's listed CDR3 is given. The chain uses TRBV28 and TRBJ1-1; no DNA check was done on the table's D call, TRBD1. Germline V gene lookup returns CDR1 MDHEN and CDR2 SYDVKM. Counting both end residues, the CDR3 totals 12 amino acids. CDR3: CASSLSGTREEV.

The chain uses TRBV29-1 and TRBJ2-2; TRBD2 matches at 8 bases. Trimming took 8 bases from V and 3 from J; bases not matched to a gene: 5. Per germline, CDR1 SQVTM and CDR2 ANQGSEA. The CDR3 contains 13 residues. Written as DNA, the CDR3 is TGCAGCACCACTAGCGGCTACACCGGGGAGCTGTTTTTT. Residues: CSTTSGYTGELFF.

This clone was seen a few times. The rearrangement joins TRBV4-3 to TRBJ2-3, with 9 positions matching TRBD2. CDR1 is LGHNA and CDR2 is YSLEER in the germline V gene. The trim removed 3 bases at V and 6 bases at J, leaving 4 bases unmatched. The CDR3 spans 14 residues. The CDR3: CASSQSSGIDTQYF. The CDR3 nucleotides are TGCGCCAGCAGCCAGTCTAGCGGGATTGATACGCAGTATTTT.

The CDR3 DNA sequence: TGCGCCAGCGGCCCGGGAGAGACAGATACGCAGTATTTT. It yields the protein CASGPGETDTQYF. V and J are TRBV5-1 and TRBJ2-3, with D perhaps matching TRBD2 (6 bases). There are 13 residues in the CDR3. Germline values: CDR1 SGHRS, CDR2 YFSETQ. Deletions cut 7 bases from V and 3 bases from J, with 12 bases between.

The CDR3 here is CASSLVGRGPQETQYF. The CDR3 DNA reads TGTGCCAGCAGCTTAGTGGGCAGGGGGCCCCAAGAGACCCAGTACTTC. The J gene is TRBJ2-5, the V gene TRBV7-2; 8 nucleotides align to TRBD1. There are 16 residues in the CDR3. From germline, CDR1 is SGHTA and CDR2 FQGNSA. J lost 1 base, V lost 1 base, and 5 bases had no gene match.

This clone was counted only a few times. The CDR3 loop reads CASSGQEPSNQPQHF. The CDR3 nucleotides are TGTGCCAGCTCAGGACAGGAGCCTAGCAATCAGCCCCAGCATTTT. The rearrangement joins TRBV18 to TRBJ1-5; 7 bases agree with TRBD1. Germline V gives CDR1 KGHSH, CDR2 LQKENI. The CDR3 has 15 residues. The ends lost 5 bases at V and 0 bases at J; junction bases unmatched: 4.

The chain employs TRBV7-6 and TRBJ2-2, with unresolved D. Looked up from germline, CDR1 is SGHVS and CDR2 is FNYEAQ. The CDR3 covers 15 residues. V was pared by 0 bases and J by 1 base, with 6 bases between. For the CDR3, the DNA is TGTGCCAGCAGCTTAGCCGCGGTGAACACCGGGGAGCTGTTTTTT. Its protein product is CASSLAAVNTGELFF.

The CDR3 DNA follows: TGTGCCAGCTCGATACCGGGACAGGGGCGATACGAGCAGTACTTC. It codes for CASSIPGQGRYEQYF. The gene calls are TRBV28 and TRBJ2-7; TRBD1 matches 10 bases. Germline CDR1 and CDR2: MDHEN and SYDVKM. The CDR3 spans 15 residues. Trimming removed 8 bases from V and 4 bases from J; junction bases left unmatched: 11. Filled out from reference TRBV28 and TRBJ2-7, the complete variable domain reads DVKVTQSSRYLVKRTGEKVFLECVQDMDHENMFWYRQDPGLGLRLIYFSYDVKMKEKGDIPEGYSVSREKKERFSLILESASTNQTSMYLCASSIPGQGRYEQYFGPGTRLTVT.

V is TRBV18 and J is TRBJ1-1; TRBD1 matches at 7 bases. CDR1 is KGHSH and CDR2 is LQKENI in the germline V gene. With V trimmed by 3 bases and J by 6 bases, 10 bases remained unmatched. The CDR3 totals 15 residues. CDR3 DNA: TGTGCCAGCTCACCTTTCGAGACAGGGTATGCTGAAGCTTTCTTT. Translated, it gives CASSPFETGYAEAFF.

This clone was observed a handful of times. V is TRBV28 and J is TRBJ2-7; 8 positions match TRBD2. V lost 6 bases, J lost 3 bases, and 13 bases stayed unmatched. This CDR3 spans 16 amino acids. CDR1 and CDR2 (germline): MDHEN, SYDVKM. CDR3 region: CASRPASGPRIYEQYF. CDR3 sequence (DNA): TGTGCCAGCAGGCCCGCTAGCGGGCCTCGCATCTACGAGCAGTACTTC.

This chain joins TRBV27 and TRBJ2-3; TRBD2 matches at 12 bases. V lost 5 bases to trimming and J lost 1 base; unmatched junction nucleotides: 10. Looked up from germline, CDR1 is MNHEY and CDR2 is SMNVEV (reference sequence). This CDR3 has 18 residues. CDR3 DNA sequence: TGTGCCAGCAGTCCCGCCCGCCGACTAGCGGGAGGCACAGATACGCAGTATTTT. Translating it yields CASSPARRLAGGTDTQYF.

The chain has TRBV9 and TRBJ1-4; a weak D match, TRBD1 (6 bases). Trimming stripped 3 bases from V and 8 bases from J, with 14 bases between. Germline CDR1 is SGDLS and CDR2 is YYNGEE. There are 14 residues in the CDR3. The CDR3 here is CASSATGDSEKLFF. CDR3 in DNA: TGTGCCAGCAGCGCGACAGGAGATTCGGAAAAACTGTTTTTT.

This chain uses TRBV27 with TRBJ2-5; 7 bases match TRBD1. Per the germline V gene, CDR1 is MNHEY and CDR2 is SMNVEV (reference sequence). V gave up 4 bases and J gave up 2 bases; unmatched junction bases: 7. CDR3 length: 15 residues. The CDR3 loop is CASSYSRDSQETQYF. The CDR3 DNA follows: TGTGCCAGCAGTTACTCACGGGACAGTCAAGAGACCCAGTACTTC.

This chain's CDR3 is CASSGGASGANVLTF. The CDR3 DNA is TGCGCCAGCAGCGGAGGGGCCTCTGGGGCCAACGTCCTGACTTTC. The chain combines TRBV5-1 with TRBJ2-6; D is possibly TRBD2 (6 bases). CDR1 and CDR2 from the germline V gene are SGHRS and YFSETQ. This CDR3 is 15 amino acids long. The V end was cut by 4 bases, the J end by 0 bases, with 8 bases between.

Comments on this clone: The junction does not match germline at one end; this may be a read error. V is TRBV5-1 and J is TRBJ1-1, with a tentative D call TRBD1 (5 bases). Germline lookup yields CDR1 SGHRS and CDR2 YFSETQ. The CDR3 runs 14 residues. CDR3: CASNPLQDNIEAFF. The CDR3 DNA is TGCGCCAGCAATCCCCTACAGGATAACATTGAAGCTTTCTTT. The full variable domain, completed using reference TRBV5-1 and TRBJ1-1, is KAGVTQTPRYLIKTRGQQVTLSCSPISGHRSVSWYQQTPGQGLQFLFEYFSETQRNKGNFPGRFSGRQFSNSRSEMNVSTLELGDSALYLCASNPLQDNIEAFFGQGTRLTVV.